Below are 12 T cell receptor beta chains sequenced from a single sample in a study of CD4+ T cells in melanoma. TCRdb's copy holds only in-frame clones and misses some; the assay was immunoSEQ multiplex PCR. The sample shows approximately 20,000 clones, around 80% of them seen only once. The source is a human donor with melanoma.

This clone was seen a single time. The chain links TRBV7-2 to TRBJ2-3; 7 bases match TRBD2. The CDR3 covers 15 residues. The ends lost 1 base at V and 1 base at J; junction bases unmatched: 2. The germline CDR1 and CDR2 sequences are SGHTA and FQGNSA. DNA for the CDR3: TGTGCCAGCAGCTTAGTGGCGGGGGGCACAGATACGCAGTATTTT. This codes for CASSLVAGGTDTQYF.

This chain connects TRBV4-1 to TRBJ1-4; D gene unclear. Germline lookup yields CDR1 MGHRA and CDR2 YSYEKL. CDR3 length: 15 amino acids. Trimming stripped 0 bases from V and 8 bases from J, with 13 bases between. For the CDR3, the DNA is TGCGCCAGCAGCCAAGAGAAGAGGACGAGGGAAAAACTGTTTTTT. It encodes CASSQEKRTREKLFF.

The chain links TRBV5-1 to TRBJ2-3; TRBD2 agrees at 9 bases. Germline V CDR1 and CDR2: SGHRS, YFSETQ. The J segment lost 0 bases and the V segment lost 0 bases, leaving 14 bases of the junction unmatched. This CDR3 region has 20 residues. CDR3: CASSLVPSGASRRSTDTQYF. CDR3 nucleotides: TGCGCCAGCAGCTTGGTGCCTAGCGGGGCGTCTCGCCGTAGCACAGATACGCAGTATTTT.

The chain carries TRBV6-6 and TRBJ2-5, with D possibly matching TRBD1 (7 bases). The V end was cut by 8 bases, the J end by 5 bases, with 21 bases between. This CDR3 has 15 amino acids. Per germline, CDR1 MNHNY and CDR2 SVGAGI (reference sequence). The DNA for the CDR3 is TGTGCCAGCGGAGAAGCTCGACAGGGAGGCGAGACCCAGTACTTC. This encodes CASGEARQGGETQYF.

The gene calls are TRBV5-1 and TRBJ2-2; perhaps TRBD1 as D (5 bases). The CDR3 has 16 amino acids. Trimming pared 0 bases from V and 0 bases from J, leaving 9 bases between. Germline loops: CDR1 SGHRS, CDR2 YFSETQ. The CDR3 DNA follows: TGCGCCAGCAGCTTGGCTGGGGCGGCGAACACCGGGGAGCTGTTTTTT. Protein: CASSLAGAANTGELFF.

The rearrangement links TRBV6-1 to TRBJ1-5; the D is unclear. This CDR3 spans 16 amino acids. The ends were cut back, 6 bases at V and 2 bases at J, with 17 bases in the middle. Germline-derived CDR1 and CDR2 are MNHNS and SASEGT. The CDR3 here is CASSENPTKGNQPQHF. DNA of the CDR3: TGTGCCAGCAGCGAAAATCCCACCAAGGGCAATCAGCCCCAGCATTTT.

The chain has TRBV5-1 and TRBJ1-3; no definite D call. V lost 0 bases and J lost 0, with 4 bases in between. Germline loops: CDR1 SGHRS, CDR2 YFSETQ. The CDR3 covers 14 residues. The CDR3 protein is CASSLDSSGNTIYF. In DNA form, the CDR3 reads TGCGCCAGCAGCTTGGACAGCTCTGGAAACACCATATATTTT.

V usage is TRBV7-3 and J usage is TRBJ2-3; 10 bases agree with TRBD2. J was trimmed by 5 bases and V by 4 bases; bases with no gene match: 9. Germline V gives CDR1 SGHTA, CDR2 FQGTGA. This CDR3 spans 16 amino acids. The chain's CDR3 is CASSSSGGGGRDTQYF. As DNA, the CDR3 is TGTGCCAGCAGCTCAAGCGGGGGGGGCGGCCGAGATACGCAGTATTTT.

This chain connects TRBV5-5 to TRBJ2-5; the D gene is possibly TRBD2 (5 bases). Germline lookup yields CDR1 SGHKS and CDR2 YYEKEE (reference sequence). Trimming stripped 1 base from V and 5 bases from J, with 9 bases between. The CDR3 has 13 amino acids. The CDR3 DNA is TGTGCCAGCAGCTTGTCTAGGAGGGAGACCCAGTACTTC. Protein sequence: CASSLSRRETQYF.

This clone came up once. The gene calls are TRBV2 and TRBJ2-3; 8 bases are shared with TRBD1. J gave up 1 base and V 6 bases, and 6 bases lay outside the gene matches. This CDR3 is built from 15 residues. CDR1 and CDR2 from the germline V gene are SNHLY and FYNNEI. The CDR3 DNA sequence: TGTGCCAGCAGCACCGAGGGACAGGGCACAGATACGCAGTATTTT. Translation gives CASSTEGQGTDTQYF.

The genes are TRBV29-1 and TRBJ1-1; possible D gene TRBD1, 5 bases. The CDR3 length is 13 residues. V shed 4 bases and J shed 2 bases, with 11 bases lying between them. In germline, CDR1 is SQVTM, CDR2 ANQGSEA. In DNA form, the CDR3 reads TGCAGCGTTGGTTGGACAACCAACACTGAAGCTTTCTTT. It encodes CSVGWTTNTEAFF.

V and J are TRBV21-1 and TRBJ1-5. TRBV21-1 is recorded as a pseudogene. This CDR3 region has 23 residues. The chain's CDR3 is CASSKVSEGSRGSPGSSNQPQHF. In DNA, the CDR3 is TGTGCCAGCAGCAAAGTTTCGGAGGGGTCCAGGGGCAGCCCGGGGAGTAGCAATCAGCCCCAGCATTTT.